Below are 2 T cell receptor beta chains sequenced from a single sample in a study of spatial heterogeneity in lung cancer. Time point: sample taken at primary tumor resection. Extraction of whole RNA from tumor, nontumor lung or frozen PBMC preceded unsorted sequencing. TCRdb redid the calling of the 5' RACE reads with MiXCR, one entry per CDR3 protein. Of 9,500 to 12,000 distinct CDR3 sequences in the sample, approximately 25% were seen once. The sample was PBMCs, taken at surgery. These receptors came from a female donor with early-stage non-small cell lung cancer.

This clonotype is medium-sized. The chain recombines TRBV7-9 with TRBJ2-1, with TRBD2 matching 8 bases. Germline assignment: CDR1 SEHNR and CDR2 FQNEAQ (reference sequence). The CDR3 is 16 residues long. The ends lost 4 bases at V and 0 bases at J; junction bases unmatched: 5. CDR3 residues: CASSSLAGLSYNEQFF. The CDR3 region has the DNA TGTGCCAGCAGCTCCCTAGCGGGCCTCTCCTACAATGAGCAGTTCTTC.

The sample holds a few counts of this clonotype. This chain's CDR3 is CASSPRRYEAGGPRNEQFF. The CDR3, as DNA: TGTGCCAGCAGCCCCCGAAGATACGAAGCGGGAGGGCCGCGGAATGAGCAGTTCTTC. The chain employs TRBV7-2 and TRBJ2-1; 10 positions match TRBD2. Germline V gives CDR1 SGHTA, CDR2 FQGNSA. Trimming cost V 5 bases and J 7 bases; bases outside gene matches: 20. The CDR3 totals 19 residues.